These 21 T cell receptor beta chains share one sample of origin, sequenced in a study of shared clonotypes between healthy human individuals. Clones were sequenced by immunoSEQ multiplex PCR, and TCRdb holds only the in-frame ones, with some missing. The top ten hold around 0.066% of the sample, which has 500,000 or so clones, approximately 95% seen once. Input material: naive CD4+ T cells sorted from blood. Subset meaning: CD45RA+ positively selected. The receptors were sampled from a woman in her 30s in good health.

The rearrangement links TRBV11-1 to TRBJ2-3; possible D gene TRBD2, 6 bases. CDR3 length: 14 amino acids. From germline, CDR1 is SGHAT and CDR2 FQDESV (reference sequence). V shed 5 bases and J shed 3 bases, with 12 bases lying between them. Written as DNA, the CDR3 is TGTGCCAGCAGCCCGACTAGGGTTACAGATACGCAGTATTTT. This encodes CASSPTRVTDTQYF.

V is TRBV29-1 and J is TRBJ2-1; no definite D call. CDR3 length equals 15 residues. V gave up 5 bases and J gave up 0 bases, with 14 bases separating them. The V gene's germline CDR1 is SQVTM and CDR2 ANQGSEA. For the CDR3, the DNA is TGCAGCGTTCATTTCCCAGATTTCTCCTACAATGAGCAGTTCTTC. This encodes CSVHFPDFSYNEQFF.

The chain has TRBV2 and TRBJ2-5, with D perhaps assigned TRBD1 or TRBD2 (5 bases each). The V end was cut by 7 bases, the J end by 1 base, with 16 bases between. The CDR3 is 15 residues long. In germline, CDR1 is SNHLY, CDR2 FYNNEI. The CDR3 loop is CASKRTPRGQETQYF. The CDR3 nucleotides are TGTGCCAGCAAAAGGACACCCCGGGGCCAAGAGACCCAGTACTTC.

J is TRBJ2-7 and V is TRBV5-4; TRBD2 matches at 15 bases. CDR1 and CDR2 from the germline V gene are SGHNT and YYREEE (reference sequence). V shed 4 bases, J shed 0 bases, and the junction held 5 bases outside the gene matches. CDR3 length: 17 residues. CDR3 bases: TGTGCCAGCAGCCCGGGACTAGCGGGAGGCCGCTCCTACGAGCAGTACTTC. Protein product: CASSPGLAGGRSYEQYF.

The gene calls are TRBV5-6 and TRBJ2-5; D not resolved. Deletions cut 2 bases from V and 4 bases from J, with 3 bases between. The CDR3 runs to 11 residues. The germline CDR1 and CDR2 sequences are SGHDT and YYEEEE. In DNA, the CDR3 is TGTGCCAGCAGCTTTGGAGAGACCCAGTACTTC. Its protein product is CASSFGETQYF.

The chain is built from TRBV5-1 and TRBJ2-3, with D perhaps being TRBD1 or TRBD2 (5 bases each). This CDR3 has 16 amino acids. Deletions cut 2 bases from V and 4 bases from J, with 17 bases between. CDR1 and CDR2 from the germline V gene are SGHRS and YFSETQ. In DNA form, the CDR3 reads TGCGCCAGCAGCTTATTTCCGGCTGGGGGTGCAGATACGCAGTATTTT. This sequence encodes CASSLFPAGGADTQYF.

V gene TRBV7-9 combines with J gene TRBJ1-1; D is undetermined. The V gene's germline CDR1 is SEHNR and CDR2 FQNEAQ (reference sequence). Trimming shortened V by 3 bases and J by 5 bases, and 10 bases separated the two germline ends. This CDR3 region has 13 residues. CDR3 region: CASSLGEETEAFF. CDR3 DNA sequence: TGTGCCAGCAGCTTGGGCGAAGAAACTGAAGCTTTCTTT.

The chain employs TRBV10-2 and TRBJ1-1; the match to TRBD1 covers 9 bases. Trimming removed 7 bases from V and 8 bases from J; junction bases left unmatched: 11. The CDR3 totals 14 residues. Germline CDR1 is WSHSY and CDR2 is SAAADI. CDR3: CASTRAGTGNEAFF. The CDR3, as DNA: TGCGCCAGCACTCGAGCCGGGACAGGGAACGAAGCTTTCTTT.

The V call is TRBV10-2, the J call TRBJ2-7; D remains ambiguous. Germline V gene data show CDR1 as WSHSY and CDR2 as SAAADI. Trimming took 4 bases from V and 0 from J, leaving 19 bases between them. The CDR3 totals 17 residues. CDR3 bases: TGCGCCAGCAGTGTGTGGGAACTGGCTTCGAGCTCCTACGAGCAGTACTTC. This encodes CASSVWELASSSYEQYF.

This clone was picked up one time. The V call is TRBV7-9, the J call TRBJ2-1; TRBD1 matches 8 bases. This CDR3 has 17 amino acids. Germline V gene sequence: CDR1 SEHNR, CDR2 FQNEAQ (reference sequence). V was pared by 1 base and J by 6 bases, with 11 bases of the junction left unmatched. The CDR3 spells CASSLGDRSWRGNEQFF. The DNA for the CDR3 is TGTGCCAGCAGCTTAGGGGACAGGAGTTGGCGGGGCAATGAGCAGTTCTTC.

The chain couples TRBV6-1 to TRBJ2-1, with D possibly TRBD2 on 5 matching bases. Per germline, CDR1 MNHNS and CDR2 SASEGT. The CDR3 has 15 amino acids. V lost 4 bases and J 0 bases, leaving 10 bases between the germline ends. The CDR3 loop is CASSAGTSSYNEQFF. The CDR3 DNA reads TGTGCCAGCAGTGCGGGTACTAGCTCCTACAATGAGCAGTTCTTC.

The CDR3, as DNA: TGTGCCAGCAGTGATCCCCCGGGAGGATATAATGAGCAGTTCTTC. It specifies CASSDPPGGYNEQFF. This sequence joins TRBV2 and TRBJ2-1, with 7 bases identical to TRBD2. Germline CDR1 is SNHLY and CDR2 is FYNNEI. CDR3 length equals 15 residues. J gave up 7 bases and V 3 bases, and 9 bases lay outside the gene matches.

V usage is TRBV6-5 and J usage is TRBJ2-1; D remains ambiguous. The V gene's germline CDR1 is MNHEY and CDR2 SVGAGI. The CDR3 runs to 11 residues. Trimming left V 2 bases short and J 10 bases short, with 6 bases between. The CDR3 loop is CASSYPPEQFF. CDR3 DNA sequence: TGTGCCAGCAGTTACCCTCCCGAGCAGTTCTTC.

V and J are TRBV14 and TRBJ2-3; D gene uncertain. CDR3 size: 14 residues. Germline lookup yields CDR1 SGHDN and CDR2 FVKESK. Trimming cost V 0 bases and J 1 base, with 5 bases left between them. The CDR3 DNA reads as TGTGCCAGCAGCCAAGATCTCGGCACAGATACGCAGTATTTT. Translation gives CASSQDLGTDTQYF.

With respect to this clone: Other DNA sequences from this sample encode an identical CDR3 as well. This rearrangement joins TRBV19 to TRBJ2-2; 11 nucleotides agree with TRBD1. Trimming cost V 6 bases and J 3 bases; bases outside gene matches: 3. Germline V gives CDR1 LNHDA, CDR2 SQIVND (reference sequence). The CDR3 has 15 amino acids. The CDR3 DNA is TGTGCCAGTAGCCGGACAGGGGGCCACACCGGGGAGCTGTTTTTT. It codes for CASSRTGGHTGELFF.

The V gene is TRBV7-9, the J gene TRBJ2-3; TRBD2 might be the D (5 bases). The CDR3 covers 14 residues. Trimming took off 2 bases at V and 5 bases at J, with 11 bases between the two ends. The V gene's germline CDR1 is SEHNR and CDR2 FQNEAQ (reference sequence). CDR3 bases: TGTGCCAGCAGCTTATGGGGAGCTGAAGATACGCAGTATTTT. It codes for CASSLWGAEDTQYF.

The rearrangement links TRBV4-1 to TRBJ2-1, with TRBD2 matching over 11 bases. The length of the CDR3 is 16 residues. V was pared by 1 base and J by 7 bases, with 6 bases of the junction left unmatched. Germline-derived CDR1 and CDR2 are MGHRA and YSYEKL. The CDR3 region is CASSQGTSGSVNEQFF. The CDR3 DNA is TGCGCCAGCAGCCAAGGAACTAGCGGGAGTGTGAATGAGCAGTTCTTC.

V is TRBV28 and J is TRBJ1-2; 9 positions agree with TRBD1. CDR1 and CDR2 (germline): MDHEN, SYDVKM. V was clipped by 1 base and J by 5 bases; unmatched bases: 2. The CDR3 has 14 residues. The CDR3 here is CASSLSGTGYGYTF. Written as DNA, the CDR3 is TGTGCCAGCAGTTTATCGGGGACAGGGTATGGCTACACCTTC.

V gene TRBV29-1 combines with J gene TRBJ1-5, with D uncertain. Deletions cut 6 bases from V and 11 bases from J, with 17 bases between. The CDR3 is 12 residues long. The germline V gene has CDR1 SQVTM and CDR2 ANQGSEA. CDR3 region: CSVLMGKDSQHF. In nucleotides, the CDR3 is TGCAGCGTCCTAATGGGGAAGGACTCCCAGCATTTT.

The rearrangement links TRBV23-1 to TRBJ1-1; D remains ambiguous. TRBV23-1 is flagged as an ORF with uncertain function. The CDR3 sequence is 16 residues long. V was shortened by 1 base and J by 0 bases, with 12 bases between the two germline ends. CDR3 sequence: CASSQFGWRLNTEAFF. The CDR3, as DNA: TGCGCCAGCAGTCAATTTGGGTGGAGGTTGAACACTGAAGCTTTCTTT.

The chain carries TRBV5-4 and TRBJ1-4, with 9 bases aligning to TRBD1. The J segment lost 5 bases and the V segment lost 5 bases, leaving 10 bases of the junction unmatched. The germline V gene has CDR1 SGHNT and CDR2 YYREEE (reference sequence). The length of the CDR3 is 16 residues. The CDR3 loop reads CASSPGQGRGNEKLFF. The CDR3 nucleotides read TGTGCCAGCAGTCCCGGACAGGGGCGAGGGAATGAAAAACTGTTTTTT.